This T cell receptor beta chain was documented in a study of CD8+CD57+ T cells in acquired aplastic anemia. The wider study: The average for DNA from sorted CD4+ and CD8+ cells was roughly 3 ug. Whole-study findings and limits: Both patients and controls carried the same twenty-nine CD8+ CDR3 sequences.

A word on this clonotype: Its specificity is unknown.

The template used for profiling TCR beta VDJ and CDR3 was genomic DNA. TCRdb redid the calling of the reads with MiXCR, one entry per CDR3 protein. Of around 120,000 distinct CDR3 sequences in the sample, about 43% were seen once. Those patients picked for sequencing had displayed CD8+CD57+ cell expansion on flow cytometry. At the time of blood sampling, patients had not yet received any therapy. Germline V gene lookup returns CDR1 LNHDA and CDR2 SQIVND (reference sequence). The CDR3 is made up of 14 amino acids. V shed 3 bases and J shed 1 base, with 9 bases lying between them. This receptor was identified in a human donor with aplastic anemia. The chain combines TRBV19 with TRBJ1-1; the D is unclear. The sequenced sample was sorted CD4+, CD8+, or CD8+CD57+ T cells (not recorded which) from PBMCs. This chain's CDR3 is CASSIMIGNTEAFF. CDR3 nucleotide sequence: TGTGCCAGTAGTATCATGATAGGGAACACTGAAGCTTTCTTT.